Below, 28 T cell receptor beta chains from the same sample are listed, as sequenced in a study of blood T cell repertoires in COVID-19. TCRdb's copy holds only in-frame clones and misses some; the assay was immunoSEQ multiplex PCR. The repertoire holds over 100,000 clones, with roughly 91% as singletons. Sequencing used peripheral blood. The receptors here all came from a man between 60 and 70 years old with COVID-19, enrolled during active disease.

The chain is built from TRBV5-1 and TRBJ1-1; possibly TRBD1 for D (5 bases). The CDR3 consists of 16 residues. Germline assignment: CDR1 SGHRS and CDR2 YFSETQ. V was pared by 6 bases and J by 1 base, with 19 bases between. The CDR3 sequence: CASNLGPQGTNTEAFF. In DNA, the CDR3 is TGCGCCAGCAATCTGGGTCCGCAGGGTACGAACACTGAAGCTTTCTTT.

This clone has a single count. The rearrangement links TRBV2 to TRBJ1-5; a weak D match, TRBD1 (5 bases). CDR3 length: 14 amino acids. V lost 6 bases, J lost 5 bases, and 14 bases lay in between. Germline loops: CDR1 SNHLY, CDR2 FYNNEI. CDR3 nucleotide sequence: TGTGCCAGCAGAAAAGACAGAGTAGATCAGCCCCAGCATTTT. Translated: CASRKDRVDQPQHF.

The chain is built from TRBV4-1 and TRBJ2-2; possible D gene TRBD2, 7 bases. Germline values: CDR1 MGHRA, CDR2 YSYEKL. V shed 4 bases and J shed 4 bases, with 10 bases lying between them. The CDR3 has 14 residues. CDR3 amino acids: CASSPRGLTGELFF. The DNA of the CDR3 is TGCGCCAGCAGCCCGCGGGGGCTCACCGGGGAGCTGTTTTTT.

The chain employs TRBV9 and TRBJ2-5; TRBD1 matches 8 bases. CDR3 length: 16 amino acids. Germline CDR1 SGDLS, CDR2 YYNGEE. V shed 1 base and J 2 bases; nucleotides not matched to a gene: 7. CDR3 sequence: CASSVLGQGAQETQYF. For the CDR3, the DNA is TGTGCCAGCAGCGTACTTGGACAGGGCGCTCAAGAGACCCAGTACTTC.

The rearrangement uses TRBV9 and TRBJ1-6; TRBD1 is a possible D gene (6 bases). In germline, CDR1 is SGDLS, CDR2 YYNGEE. This CDR3 spans 15 amino acids. The V end was cut by 3 bases, the J end by 10 bases, with 17 bases between. The CDR3 coding sequence is TGTGCCAGCAGCGGTGGGGGAACAGGGAGATCACCCCTCCACTTT. Translating gives CASSGGGTGRSPLHF.

V gene TRBV6-1 combines with J gene TRBJ1-3; 8 nucleotides agree with TRBD1. This CDR3 is 14 amino acids long. Germline V gene lookup returns CDR1 MNHNS and CDR2 SASEGT. Unmatched junction bases numbered 2, after V lost 2 bases and J lost 5 bases. The CDR3 is CASSERDRRNTIYF. For the CDR3, the DNA is TGTGCCAGCAGTGAACGGGACAGGAGAAACACCATATATTTT.

The rearrangement joins TRBV27 to TRBJ2-7; 7 bases line up with TRBD1. Germline trimming cut 2 bases from V and 0 bases from J; bases unmatched to any gene: 13. The CDR3 sequence is 18 residues long. In germline, CDR1 is MNHEY, CDR2 SMNVEV (reference sequence). CDR3 residues: CASSLQMGRQGSSYEQYF. CDR3 sequence (DNA): TGTGCCAGCAGTTTACAGATGGGACGACAGGGTAGCTCCTACGAGCAGTACTTC.

This chain joins TRBV5-6 and TRBJ2-7, with unresolved D. Trimming cost V 0 bases and J 6 bases, with 10 bases left between them. The CDR3 has 13 residues. Germline CDR1 is SGHDT and CDR2 is YYEEEE. CDR3 in DNA: TGTGCCAGCAGCTTGGGGCGGTCTGGCGAGCAGTACTTC. It encodes CASSLGRSGEQYF. Complete variable domain (other parts from reference TRBV5-6 and TRBJ2-7): DAGVTQSPTHLIKTRGQQVTLRCSPKSGHDTVSWYQQALGQGPQFIFQYYEEEERQRGNFPDRFSGHQFPNYSSELNVNALLLGDSALYLCASSLGRSGEQYFGPGTRLTVT.

The rearrangement joins TRBV6-6 to TRBJ1-5; 7 bases are shared with TRBD1. Germline CDR1 reads MNHNY; CDR2 reads SVGAGI (reference sequence). With 5 bases clipped from V and 4 bases from J, the junction kept 17 bases outside the gene matches. CDR3 size: 18 residues. This CDR3 reads CASSLFGPGQLQNQPQHF. CDR3 bases: TGTGCCAGCAGTCTCTTTGGTCCGGGACAGTTACAAAATCAGCCCCAGCATTTT.

The J gene is TRBJ1-5, the V gene TRBV2, with no clear D. Trimming took 5 bases from V and 6 from J, leaving 11 bases between them. Per the germline V gene, CDR1 is SNHLY and CDR2 is FYNNEI. The CDR3 has 13 residues. The CDR3 loop is CASSPGNSQPQHF. The CDR3 coding sequence is TGTGCCAGCAGTCCGGGGAATTCTCAGCCCCAGCATTTT.

V and J are TRBV2 and TRBJ2-7; TRBD1 is a possible D gene (6 bases). CDR1 SNHLY and CDR2 FYNNEI come from the germline V gene. V dropped 9 bases and J dropped 1 base, with 19 bases sitting between them. The CDR3 runs to 15 residues. Written as DNA, the CDR3 is TGTGCCAGTAGAGGACAGTTGAGGCTATCCTACGAGCAGTACTTC. Translating gives CASRGQLRLSYEQYF.

The chain carries TRBV29-1 and TRBJ1-5; 9 bases are shared with TRBD1. The germline CDR1 and CDR2 sequences are SQVTM and ANQGSEA. Losses at the gene ends were 6 bases for V and 0 bases for J; bases not matched to a gene: 3. The CDR3 loop spans 14 amino acids. The CDR3 region is CSVGTGISNQPQHF. The CDR3 DNA reads as TGCAGCGTGGGGACAGGGATTAGCAATCAGCCCCAGCATTTT.

The chain has TRBV6-5 and TRBJ1-5; tentative D call: TRBD1 (5 bases). Germline values: CDR1 MNHEY, CDR2 SVGAGI. The V end lost 10 bases, the J end lost 0 bases, and 7 bases lay between the germline ends. This CDR3 has 12 residues. In DNA form, the CDR3 reads TGTGCCACGGGACTTAGCAATCAGCCCCAGCATTTT. It encodes CATGLSNQPQHF.

V usage is TRBV30 and J usage is TRBJ2-3; a weak D match, TRBD2 (5 bases). Trimming took off 4 bases at V and 1 base at J, with 9 bases between the two ends. Looked up from germline, CDR1 is GTSNPN and CDR2 is SVGIG (reference sequence). CDR3 length: 13 amino acids. The DNA for the CDR3 is TGTGCCTGGACGTATAGCGGCACAGATACGCAGTATTTT. Its translation is CAWTYSGTDTQYF.

V and J are TRBV25-1 and TRBJ1-2, with a possible D match to TRBD1 (5 bases). Trimming took 5 bases from V and 8 from J, leaving 15 bases between them. CDR1 MGHDK and CDR2 SYGVNS come from the germline V gene. This CDR3 contains 13 residues. In DNA, the CDR3 is TGTGCCAGCAGTAGTATGGCAGGGCAGGGCTACACCTTC. Encoded protein: CASSSMAGQGYTF.

The V and J genes are TRBV14 and TRBJ2-1; 10 bases fit TRBD2. Unmatched junction bases numbered 7, after V lost 0 bases and J lost 5 bases. CDR3 length equals 17 residues. Germline CDR1 and CDR2: SGHDN and FVKESK. The chain's CDR3 is CASSQDWQRGGHNEQFF. In DNA form, the CDR3 reads TGTGCCAGCAGCCAAGATTGGCAGCGGGGGGGCCACAATGAGCAGTTCTTC.

The chain recombines TRBV20-1 with TRBJ2-5; D uncertain. CDR3 length equals 10 residues. V was cut by 6 bases and J by 5 bases, with 7 bases left in between. CDR1 and CDR2 (germline): DFQATT, SNEGSKA (reference sequence). In DNA, the CDR3 is TGCAGTGCGGCCGGGGAGACCCAGTACTTC. Protein: CSAAGETQYF.

The genes are TRBV27 and TRBJ1-3; perhaps TRBD1 as D (6 bases). This CDR3 comprises 17 residues. Germline V gives CDR1 MNHEY, CDR2 SMNVEV (reference sequence). V shed 3 bases and J shed 6 bases, with 21 bases lying between them. The CDR3 bases are TGTGCCAGCAGTTTTACAGGTCTTCAGGGGTCCCCAAACACCATATATTTT. Translated, it gives CASSFTGLQGSPNTIYF.

The chain couples TRBV10-3 to TRBJ1-2; weak D call: TRBD1 (6 bases). The CDR3 extends over 14 amino acids. The ends were cut back, 3 bases at V and 1 base at J, with 9 bases in the middle. CDR1 ENHRY and CDR2 SYGVKD come from the germline V gene. CDR3 sequence reads: CAISDQGSNYGYTF. The CDR3, as DNA: TGTGCCATCAGTGACCAGGGGAGTAACTATGGCTACACCTTC.

The V and J genes are TRBV7-2 and TRBJ2-1; 14 bases are a match to TRBD2. The germline V gene encodes CDR1 SGHTA and CDR2 FQGNSA. The CDR3 is made up of 18 amino acids. The trim removed 5 bases at V and 7 bases at J, leaving 13 bases unmatched. The CDR3 loop is CASSDNMVRLAGGNEQFF. Written as DNA, the CDR3 is TGTGCCAGCAGCGATAATATGGTCAGACTAGCGGGGGGGAATGAGCAGTTCTTC.

V and J are TRBV7-2 and TRBJ1-6; TRBD1 matches at 12 bases. CDR3 length: 15 amino acids. Per the germline V gene, CDR1 is SGHTA and CDR2 is FQGNSA. The junction had 6 bases not matched to a gene; V was cut back by 5 bases and J by 10 bases. CDR3 protein: CASSRDRGHGSPLHF. In DNA, the CDR3 is TGTGCCAGCAGCCGGGACAGGGGGCATGGGTCACCCCTCCACTTT.

J is TRBJ1-2 and V is TRBV19; 8 bases align to TRBD1. V was pared by 0 bases and J by 6 bases, with 6 bases of the junction left unmatched. The CDR3 runs 15 residues. Looked up from germline, CDR1 is LNHDA and CDR2 is SQIVND (reference sequence). CDR3 amino acids: CASSIDPGQGHGYTF. CDR3 nucleotides: TGTGCCAGTAGTATAGATCCCGGACAGGGCCATGGCTACACCTTC. The entire variable domain, with the rest obtained from reference TRBV19 and TRBJ1-2, is as follows: DGGITQSPKYLFRKEGQNVTLSCEQNLNHDAMYWYRQDPGQGLRLIYYSQIVNDFQKGDIAEGYSVSREKKESFPLTVTSAQKNPTAFYLCASSIDPGQGHGYTFGSGTRLTVV.

The CDR3 sequence is CASSPDSGVTEAFF. The CDR3 DNA is TGCGCCAGCAGCCCAGACTCAGGGGTTACTGAAGCTTTCTTT. J is TRBJ1-1 and V is TRBV5-1; maybe TRBD1 (6 bases). V was cut by 4 bases and J by 5 bases, with 15 bases left in between. Germline CDR1 SGHRS, CDR2 YFSETQ. This CDR3 has 14 residues.

This chain links TRBV4-2 with TRBJ1-3; TRBD1 matches at 11 bases. Per the germline V gene, CDR1 is LGHNA and CDR2 is YNFKEQ. With V trimmed by 4 bases and J by 2 bases, 4 bases remained unmatched. The CDR3 spans 16 residues. CDR3 sequence (DNA): TGTGCCAGCAGCCCCGGACAGGGGGCAGCTGGAAACACCATATATTTT. Its protein product is CASSPGQGAAGNTIYF.

V gene TRBV18 combines with J gene TRBJ1-1; D may be TRBD1 (6 bases). Germline values: CDR1 KGHSH, CDR2 LQKENI. Trimming shortened V by 6 bases and J by 3 bases, and 14 bases separated the two germline ends. The CDR3 runs 14 residues. In DNA, the CDR3 is TGTGCCAGCTCGACCCGGGGGGCGTACACTGAAGCTTTCTTT. Encoded protein: CASSTRGAYTEAFF.

The gene calls are TRBV6-5 and TRBJ1-2, with 8 bases that match TRBD1. This CDR3 region has 12 residues. Germline V gene lookup returns CDR1 MNHEY and CDR2 SVGAGI. The junction had 4 bases not matched to a gene; V was cut back by 7 bases and J by 6 bases. CDR3: CASTGTGDGYTF. The CDR3 DNA sequence: TGTGCCAGCACCGGGACAGGCGATGGCTACACCTTC.

The chain is built from TRBV5-1 and TRBJ2-3; possible D gene TRBD2, 6 bases. Between the trimmed V and J ends, which lost 7 bases and 1 base, there was a span of 19 bases. Germline CDR1 is SGHRS and CDR2 is YFSETQ. CDR3 length: 16 amino acids. The CDR3 DNA follows: TGCGCCAGCTCCCAAAGAACTAGCACTCGCACAGATACGCAGTATTTT. It codes for CASSQRTSTRTDTQYF.

This clone was found a few times. The chain has TRBV24-1 and TRBJ2-5, with 11 positions matching TRBD2. The CDR3 spans 13 residues. Germline-derived CDR1 and CDR2 are KGHDR and SFDVKD. With V trimmed by 9 bases and J by 6 bases, 5 bases remained unmatched. The CDR3 DNA reads as TGTGCCACCTCTAGCGGGGGGAGTAAGACCCAGTACTTC. Protein sequence: CATSSGGSKTQYF.